Below, 20 T cell receptor beta chains from the same sample are listed, as sequenced in a study of T-cell reconstitution after alpha-beta-depleted transplantation in children. This sample's TCRbeta library carried unique molecular identifier barcodes. TCRdb processed the PCR reads anew with MiXCR; each CDR3 protein has one entry. The repertoire holds fewer than 400,000 distinct CDR3 sequences, over 20% seen once, with less than 4.5% in the top ten. The sample consisted of PBMCs from the stem cell graft donor, taken from the stem cell graft. The receptors derive from a human donor who donated a stem cell graft to a child with acute myeloid leukemia.

This clonotype has just a few counts. This chain connects TRBV4-2 to TRBJ2-7; D is unclear. Trimming took off 4 bases at V and 0 bases at J, with 10 bases between the two ends. This CDR3 comprises 14 residues. Germline V gives CDR1 LGHNA, CDR2 YNFKEQ. DNA for the CDR3: TGTGCCAGCAGCCGCGAACGCAACTCCTACGAGCAGTACTTC. This sequence encodes CASSRERNSYEQYF.

The chain is built from TRBV29-1 and TRBJ2-3, with a possible D match to TRBD1 (8 bases). From germline, CDR1 is SQVTM and CDR2 ANQGSEA. The CDR3 contains 13 residues. Trimming pared 4 bases from V and 11 bases from J, leaving 19 bases between. CDR3 loop: CSVVQGEGLWQYF. The CDR3 DNA is TGCAGCGTTGTACAGGGGGAGGGCCTATGGCAGTATTTT.

This clonotype was counted many times. The chain joins TRBV24-1 to TRBJ2-1; D might be TRBD1 (5 bases). V lost 3 bases and J lost 0, with 8 bases in between. The CDR3 is 15 residues long. CDR1 is KGHDR, CDR2 SFDVKD, per germline. In nucleotides, the CDR3 is TGTGCCACCAGTGATACAGGAAGCTCCTACAATGAGCAGTTCTTC. It specifies CATSDTGSSYNEQFF.

The rearrangement links TRBV7-9 to TRBJ2-7; no firm D call. CDR1 is SEHNR, CDR2 FQNEAQ, per germline (reference sequence). V was shortened by 0 bases and J by 1 base, with 10 bases between the two germline ends. The CDR3 covers 15 residues. The DNA of the CDR3 is TGTGCCAGCAGCTTAGCGGGAATCGGATCCTACGAGCAGTACTTC. Its protein is CASSLAGIGSYEQYF. Full variable domain (remainder filled in from reference TRBV7-9 and TRBJ2-7): DTGVSQNPRHKITKRGQNVTFRCDPISEHNRLYWYRQTLGQGPEFLTYFQNEAQLEKSRLLSDRFSAERPKGSFSTLEIQRTEQGDSAMYLCASSLAGIGSYEQYFGPGTRLTVT.

The table lists this clonotype with many counts. The gene calls are TRBV20-1 and TRBJ1-5; weak D call: TRBD1 (5 bases). There are 12 residues in the CDR3. Germline loops: CDR1 DFQATT, CDR2 SNEGSKA (reference sequence). Trimming stripped 6 bases from V and 5 bases from J, with 11 bases between. DNA of the CDR3: TGCAGTGCCAGGGTCTCGGATCAGCCCCAGCATTTT. The encoded protein is CSARVSDQPQHF.

V usage is TRBV10-3 and J usage is TRBJ2-3; 9 positions agree with TRBD2. From germline, CDR1 is ENHRY and CDR2 SYGVKD. J lost 2 bases, V lost 2 bases, and 2 bases had no gene match. CDR3 size: 15 residues. CDR3 residues: CAISEGLAPTDTQYF. The CDR3 DNA follows: TGTGCCATCAGTGAGGGACTAGCGCCCACAGATACGCAGTATTTT.

This clonotype occurred many times. This chain uses TRBV12-3 or TRBV12-4 with TRBJ1-1, with D hard to call. Trimming cost V 3 bases and J 9 bases, with 17 bases left between them. The CDR3 has 14 amino acids. This CDR3 reads CASSLQVSRSQAFF. The CDR3 coding sequence is TGTGCCAGCAGTTTGCAGGTTAGCCGCTCTCAAGCTTTCTTT.

V and J are TRBV12-3 or TRBV12-4 and TRBJ2-1; 9 bases map to TRBD1. The CDR3 consists of 13 residues. The trim removed 6 bases at V and 10 bases at J, leaving 7 bases unmatched. Written as DNA, the CDR3 is TGTGCCAGCAGCAAGACAGGGGGTAGGGAGCAGTTCTTC. Translation: CASSKTGGREQFF.

In this sample, this clonotype turned up a few times. V gene TRBV24-1 combines with J gene TRBJ2-1; maybe TRBD1 (6 bases). Per germline, CDR1 KGHDR and CDR2 SFDVKD. CDR3 length: 16 amino acids. Trimming stripped 4 bases from V and 1 base from J, with 13 bases between. In DNA, the CDR3 is TGTGCCACCAGTGAACAAACAGGGCCTTCCTACAATGAGCAGTTCTTC. This gives the protein CATSEQTGPSYNEQFF.

The gene calls are TRBV24-1 and TRBJ2-5; D is possibly TRBD1 or TRBD2 (6 bases each). This CDR3 contains 15 residues. CDR1 and CDR2 from the germline V gene are KGHDR and SFDVKD. V shed 4 bases and J shed 2 bases, with 13 bases lying between them. In DNA, the CDR3 is TGTGCCACCAGTGAGACAGGAGGAGGGCAAGAGACCCAGTACTTC. Residues: CATSETGGGQETQYF.

Here the CDR3 reads CASSLEQGGAQYF. The CDR3 DNA reads TGTGCCAGCAGTTTAGAACAGGGAGGTGCGCAGTACTTC. The chain employs TRBV12-3 or TRBV12-4 and TRBJ2-7; D may be TRBD1 or TRBD2 (6 bases each). V lost 1 base, J lost 9 bases, and 13 bases lay in between. CDR3 length: 13 amino acids.

This clonotype was observed a handful of times. This chain links TRBV6-7 with TRBJ2-2, with TRBD2 matching over 10 bases. TRBV6-7 carries the ORF label, with uncertain function. The CDR3 covers 17 residues. Trimming at V came to 2 bases and at J to 1 base, leaving 4 bases not matched to a gene. The chain's CDR3 is CASSYDSGRRNTGELFF. Written as DNA, the CDR3 is TGTGCCAGCAGTTACGATAGCGGGAGGAGGAACACCGGGGAGCTGTTTTTT.

This clonotype was observed at least ten times. The chain uses TRBV27 and TRBJ2-7, with a tentative D call TRBD1 (5 bases). There are 15 residues in the CDR3. V was trimmed by 6 bases and J by 1 base, leaving 16 bases between them. Germline CDR1 MNHEY, CDR2 SMNVEV (reference sequence). The CDR3 loop is CASSLERGASYEQYF. The CDR3 DNA reads as TGTGCCAGCAGCCTGGAAAGGGGCGCTTCCTACGAGCAGTACTTC.

This clonotype has just a few counts. The chain joins TRBV27 to TRBJ2-7; weak D call: TRBD1 (7 bases). The CDR3 runs to 14 residues. Trimming cost V 5 bases and J 3 bases, with 14 bases left between them. CDR1 MNHEY and CDR2 SMNVEV come from the germline V gene (reference sequence). The CDR3 coding sequence is TGTGCCAGCAGTCCGCGGGACAGATACTACGAGCAGTACTTC. It yields the protein CASSPRDRYYEQYF.

This clonotype was detected a few times. V gene TRBV6-1 combines with J gene TRBJ2-6; 8 bases align to TRBD1. The CDR3 is made up of 16 amino acids. Germline V gene lookup returns CDR1 MNHNS and CDR2 SASEGT. Trimming at V came to 7 bases and at J to 0 bases, leaving 5 bases not matched to a gene. In DNA, the CDR3 is TGTGCCAGCAACGACAGGGGCTACTCTGGGGCCAACGTCCTGACTTTC. This translates into CASNDRGYSGANVLTF.

This clonotype was seen only a few times. The chain has TRBV12-3 or TRBV12-4 and TRBJ2-7, with 7 positions matching TRBD1. The length of the CDR3 is 14 residues. Germline trimming cut 6 bases from V and 2 bases from J; bases unmatched to any gene: 7. For the CDR3, the DNA is TGTGCCAGCAGCAGATCAGGGGGAACCTACGAGCAGTACTTC. Translating it yields CASSRSGGTYEQYF.

This chain joins TRBV27 and TRBJ2-1, with D possibly being TRBD1 (6 bases). The germline CDR1 and CDR2 sequences are MNHEY and SMNVEV (reference sequence). The CDR3 covers 18 residues. The V end lost 2 bases, the J end lost 4 bases, and 21 bases lay between the germline ends. The CDR3 DNA reads TGTGCCAGCAGTTTAGAAAAACAGGGCTTGGCTCGATACAATGAGCAGTTCTTC. It is translated as CASSLEKQGLARYNEQFF.

This clonotype was recorded a few times. V gene TRBV19 combines with J gene TRBJ2-7; 9 bases are a match to TRBD2. The CDR3 has 14 amino acids. Germline CDR1 LNHDA, CDR2 SQIVND (reference sequence). Trimming at V came to 5 bases and at J to 4 bases, leaving 6 bases not matched to a gene. The CDR3 DNA follows: TGTGCCAGTAGTGTAGCGGGAGCGGGGTACGAGCAGTACTTC. Its translation: CASSVAGAGYEQYF. The full variable domain, its missing parts supplied by reference TRBV19 and TRBJ2-7, is DGGITQSPKYLFRKEGQNVTLSCEQNLNHDAMYWYRQDPGQGLRLIYYSQIVNDFQKGDIAEGYSVSREKKESFPLTVTSAQKNPTAFYLCASSVAGAGYEQYFGPGTRLTVT.

The chain has TRBV5-1 and TRBJ2-2; TRBD1 or TRBD2 may be the D gene (5 bases each). The V end lost 0 bases, the J end lost 6 bases, and 9 bases lay between the germline ends. CDR1 and CDR2 from the germline V gene are SGHRS and YFSETQ. CDR3 length equals 14 residues. CDR3 coding DNA: TGCGCCAGCAGCTTGGACGGGACGGCCGGGGAGCTGTTTTTT. The encoded protein is CASSLDGTAGELFF.

This clonotype was detected once. This may arise from a read error, as a much more abundant clone is one base away. The chain couples TRBV29-1 to TRBJ2-7; no firm D call. The CDR3 sequence is 13 residues long. The germline CDR1 and CDR2 sequences are SQVTM and ANQGSEA. Trimming left V 0 bases short and J 6 bases short, with 12 bases between. The CDR3 protein is CSVEDIMGVEQYF. Written as DNA, the CDR3 is TGCAGCGTTGAAGATATAATGGGTGTCGAGCAGTACTTC.